The 18 T cell receptor beta chains below all came from one sample that was sequenced in a study of blood T cell repertoires in COVID-19. Using immunoSEQ multiplex PCR, the repertoire was profiled, and TCRdb retains in-frame clones only, with some absent. The table lists fewer than 250,000 clones, approximately 91% of them singletons. Sequenced: peripheral blood. These receptors all stem from a woman in her forties who had recovered from COVID-19.

This clone was recorded once. J is TRBJ1-2 and V is TRBV6-5, with a possible D match to TRBD1 (5 bases). The V gene's germline CDR1 is MNHEY and CDR2 SVGAGI. The CDR3 is 15 amino acids. The V end was cut by 0 bases, the J end by 8 bases, with 16 bases between. CDR3 sequence reads: CASSYSTGLQGGYTF. The CDR3 nucleotides read TGTGCCAGCAGTTACTCAACTGGCCTCCAGGGCGGCTACACCTTC.

This sequence joins TRBV6-5 and TRBJ2-5, with D tentatively TRBD1 (5 bases). The CDR3 covers 14 residues. Germline-derived CDR1 and CDR2 are MNHEY and SVGAGI. V lost 2 bases to trimming and J lost 5 bases, with 12 bases between them. The CDR3 DNA follows: TGTGCCAGCAGTTACCAGGGTGGGGCCGAGACCCAGTACTTC. Protein: CASSYQGGAETQYF.

This rearrangement joins TRBV5-1 to TRBJ2-1; D remains ambiguous. V was shortened by 0 bases and J by 8 bases, with 9 bases between the two germline ends. This CDR3 spans 13 amino acids. Germline loops: CDR1 SGHRS, CDR2 YFSETQ. The CDR3 region is CASSLDSSHEQFF. Here the CDR3 DNA reads TGCGCCAGCAGCTTGGACAGTTCGCATGAGCAGTTCTTC.

The V and J genes are TRBV19 and TRBJ2-3, with 7 bases identical to TRBD2. Trimming cost V 1 base and J 3 bases; bases outside gene matches: 13. Germline lookup yields CDR1 LNHDA and CDR2 SQIVND (reference sequence). CDR3 length: 18 residues. CDR3 loop: CASSIGGTTAYGTDTQYF. CDR3 DNA: TGTGCCAGTAGTATAGGTGGGACTACCGCCTACGGGACAGATACGCAGTATTTT.

The chain is built from TRBV7-2 and TRBJ2-7; TRBD1 is a possible D gene (5 bases). Trimming removed 5 bases at V and 5 bases at J, with 22 bases between. Germline V gives CDR1 SGHTA, CDR2 FQGNSA. The CDR3 loop spans 16 amino acids. This CDR3 reads CASSPLAWYQGHEQYF. CDR3 sequence (DNA): TGTGCCAGCAGCCCCCTCGCTTGGTATCAGGGCCACGAGCAGTACTTC.

V and J are TRBV30 and TRBJ1-6; 10 bases map to TRBD1. The CDR3 loop spans 15 amino acids. CDR1 GTSNPN and CDR2 SVGIG come from the germline V gene (reference sequence). The trim removed 8 bases at V and 5 bases at J, leaving 9 bases unmatched. As DNA, the CDR3 is TGTGCCGGGACAGGGGAAATTTCGAATAATTCACCCCTCCACTTT. Amino acids: CAGTGEISNNSPLHF.

The V and J genes are TRBV6-1 and TRBJ1-5, with 8 bases that match TRBD1. The J segment lost 3 bases and the V segment lost 5 bases, leaving 6 bases of the junction unmatched. The germline gives CDR1 MNHNS, CDR2 SASEGT. The CDR3 is made up of 15 amino acids. The CDR3, as DNA: TGTGCCAGCAGTCCACCAGGGGGCACCAATCAGCCCCAGCATTTT. It is translated as CASSPPGGTNQPQHF.

This clone was detected once. The chain is built from TRBV19 and TRBJ2-3; D perhaps matches TRBD2 (6 bases). V was trimmed by 11 bases and J by 6 bases, leaving 21 bases between them. Germline V gives CDR1 LNHDA, CDR2 SQIVND (reference sequence). CDR3 length: 14 residues. The CDR3 DNA follows: TGTGCCGGGGTAGAAGGGGACCGGGAGGATACGCAGTATTTT. It yields the protein CAGVEGDREDTQYF. Filled out from reference TRBV19 and TRBJ2-3, the complete variable domain reads DGGITQSPKYLFRKEGQNVTLSCEQNLNHDAMYWYRQDPGQGLRLIYYSQIVNDFQKGDIAEGYSVSREKKESFPLTVTSAQKNPTAFYLCAGVEGDREDTQYFGPGTRLTVL.

V gene TRBV5-1 combines with J gene TRBJ2-1; 7 nucleotides match TRBD2. Germline V lookup: CDR1 SGHRS, CDR2 YFSETQ. Trimming at V came to 4 bases and at J to 11 bases, leaving 6 bases not matched to a gene. CDR3 length: 12 amino acids. The CDR3 coding sequence is TGCGCCAGCAGCGCCTTACTAGCGCAGCAGTTCTTC. This sequence encodes CASSALLAQQFF.

The chain links TRBV12-3 or TRBV12-4 to TRBJ2-7; TRBD1 matches at 7 bases. The CDR3 consists of 13 residues. Germline trimming cut 5 bases from V and 6 bases from J; bases unmatched to any gene: 7. The CDR3 sequence: CASSRNTGAEQYF. The CDR3 nucleotides are TGTGCCAGCAGTCGAAACACAGGGGCCGAGCAGTACTTC.

This clone came up a few times. Within the sample, other DNA sequences also encode this same CDR3. The CDR3 region has the DNA TGTGCCAGTAGTATTGGACTAGCGGCCTACAATGAGCAGTTCTTC. This translates into CASSIGLAAYNEQFF. The chain uses TRBV19 and TRBJ2-1; 10 bases are a match to TRBD2. The CDR3 runs to 15 residues. With 3 bases clipped from V and 2 bases from J, the junction kept 1 base outside the gene matches. Germline V gene lookup returns CDR1 LNHDA and CDR2 SQIVND (reference sequence).

This rearrangement joins TRBV7-2 to TRBJ2-1; 7 nucleotides align to TRBD2. CDR1 and CDR2 from the germline V gene are SGHTA and FQGNSA. J was trimmed by 7 bases and V by 8 bases; bases with no gene match: 14. The CDR3 sequence is 15 residues long. This chain's CDR3 is CASLLIWEGVNEQFF. Here the CDR3 DNA reads TGTGCCAGCCTCCTAATCTGGGAGGGTGTGAATGAGCAGTTCTTC.

This chain uses TRBV5-1 with TRBJ2-3, with a tentative D call TRBD1 (5 bases). Trimming stripped 3 bases from V and 2 bases from J, with 25 bases between. There are 19 residues in the CDR3. Germline V gene data show CDR1 as SGHRS and CDR2 as YFSETQ. The DNA of the CDR3 is TGCGCCAGCAGCTCATCTGGGGCAGGGTCTTCCTACGCCACAGATACGCAGTATTTT. It is translated as CASSSSGAGSSYATDTQYF.

The V and J genes are TRBV6-2 or TRBV6-3 and TRBJ1-2, with no clear D. Germline V gene sequence: CDR1 MNHEY, CDR2 SVGEGT. V dropped 6 bases and J dropped 4 bases, with 15 bases sitting between them. The CDR3 loop spans 14 amino acids. CDR3 amino acids: CASSLLGGSYGYTF. The CDR3 nucleotides read TGTGCCAGCAGCCTTCTCGGCGGAAGCTATGGCTACACCTTC.

The chain links TRBV7-2 to TRBJ2-5; 14 bases map to TRBD2. Germline V gene data show CDR1 as SGHTA and CDR2 as FQGNSA. This CDR3 contains 16 residues. The V segment lost 5 bases and the J segment 7 bases; nucleotides outside the gene matches: 9. CDR3 sequence: CASSAGTSGSLGTQYF. In nucleotides, the CDR3 is TGTGCCAGCAGCGCCGGGACTAGCGGGAGTCTCGGGACCCAGTACTTC.

This chain connects TRBV2 to TRBJ1-5; D call uncertain. V lost 7 bases and J 1 base, leaving 8 bases between the germline ends. Germline lookup yields CDR1 SNHLY and CDR2 FYNNEI. This CDR3 has 13 amino acids. DNA for the CDR3: TGTGCCAGCACGCGGGCGAGCAATCAGCCCCAGCATTTT. Translating it yields CASTRASNQPQHF.

V is TRBV29-1 and J is TRBJ2-2, with TRBD2 identical over 9 bases. V trimming: 7 bases; J trimming: 1 base; junction bases outside the gene matches: 4. Germline lookup yields CDR1 SQVTM and CDR2 ANQGSEA. The length of the CDR3 is 14 residues. The CDR3 nucleotides are TGCAGCGCTTCGACTAGCGGGAACACCGGGGAGCTGTTTTTT. Translated: CSASTSGNTGELFF.

The CDR3 DNA is TGTGCCTGGAGTGTAAGTATTACGGGAGCGTCCTACGAGCAGTACTTC. Translation gives CAWSVSITGASYEQYF. This chain connects TRBV30 to TRBJ2-7; D is possibly TRBD2 (6 bases). This CDR3 region has 16 residues. The V end was cut by 0 bases, the J end by 1 base, with 16 bases between. Germline CDR1 reads GTSNPN; CDR2 reads SVGIG (reference sequence).